What follows are 11 T cell receptor beta chains derived from one specimen sequenced in a study of long-term antiretroviral therapy in people with HIV. With survey level as its setting, the immunoSEQ assay was v3.0. Generated by immunoSEQ multiplex PCR, the TCRdb table keeps only in-frame clones and is missing some. The sample includes 30,000 to 40,000 clones, roughly 74% of them seen just once. The specimen was unsorted PBMCs, collected 3 years after starting antiretroviral therapy. The origin of the receptors is a man aged 45-65 years with HIV.

There are a few counts of this clone. This sequence joins TRBV5-1 and TRBJ2-1; 8 bases are shared with TRBD2. The CDR3 loop spans 16 amino acids. The V gene end was trimmed by 4 bases and the J gene end by 1 base; junction bases not matched to a gene: 7. The germline gives CDR1 SGHRS, CDR2 YFSETQ. CDR3 protein: CASSPDSGKSYNEQFF. Written as DNA, the CDR3 is TGCGCCAGCAGCCCCGATAGCGGGAAATCCTACAATGAGCAGTTCTTC. The full variable domain, in which reference TRBV5-1 and TRBJ2-1 provide the parts outside the CDR3, is KAGVTQTPRYLIKTRGQQVTLSCSPISGHRSVSWYQQTPGQGLQFLFEYFSETQRNKGNFPGRFSGRQFSNSRSEMNVSTLELGDSALYLCASSPDSGKSYNEQFFGPGTRLTVL.

The chain has TRBV6-1 and TRBJ2-7; TRBD1 agrees at 9 bases. J was trimmed by 9 bases and V by 4 bases; bases with no gene match: 7. This CDR3 region has 13 residues. The V gene's germline CDR1 is MNHNS and CDR2 SASEGT. The CDR3 DNA sequence: TGTGCCAGCAGTGGGGGGACAGGGCACGGGCAGTACTTC. This codes for CASSGGTGHGQYF.

This chain connects TRBV9 to TRBJ2-2; 11 nucleotides line up with TRBD2. The length of the CDR3 is 18 residues. Unmatched junction bases numbered 10, after V lost 1 base and J lost 5 bases. Germline V gene data show CDR1 as SGDLS and CDR2 as YYNGEE. CDR3: CASSVPSTSGVGTGELFF. In DNA, the CDR3 is TGTGCCAGCAGCGTACCGTCGACTAGCGGGGTTGGAACCGGGGAGCTGTTTTTT.

The chain couples TRBV9 to TRBJ1-1; D gene ambiguous. The V and J ends lost 0 bases and 0 bases respectively, with 9 bases between them. The CDR3 spans 15 residues. Germline V CDR1 and CDR2: SGDLS, YYNGEE. The CDR3 DNA is TGTGCCAGCAGCGTAGTGGTTCGACTGAACACTGAAGCTTTCTTT. Encoded protein: CASSVVVRLNTEAFF.

This clone was detected a few times. The V call is TRBV7-9, the J call TRBJ2-7, with 7 positions matching TRBD1. V shed 5 bases and J 3 bases; nucleotides not matched to a gene: 4. This CDR3 spans 13 amino acids. Germline values: CDR1 SEHNR, CDR2 FQNEAQ (reference sequence). The DNA of the CDR3 is TGTGCCAGCAGCCCACGACAGGGCTACGAGCAGTACTTC. Amino acid sequence: CASSPRQGYEQYF.

The chain links TRBV5-1 to TRBJ2-7; 10 nucleotides agree with TRBD1. The CDR3 extends over 13 amino acids. Germline CDR1 SGHRS, CDR2 YFSETQ. The V gene end was trimmed by 2 bases and the J gene end by 7 bases; junction bases not matched to a gene: 3. CDR3 amino acids: CASSLGQGGEQYF. In DNA form, the CDR3 reads TGCGCCAGCAGCTTAGGACAGGGGGGGGAGCAGTACTTC.

The chain employs TRBV10-2 and TRBJ1-5; weak D call: TRBD1 (5 bases). The CDR3 runs to 13 residues. Trimming pared 5 bases from V and 2 bases from J, leaving 7 bases between. Looked up from germline, CDR1 is WSHSY and CDR2 is SAAADI. As DNA, the CDR3 is TGCGCCAGCAGTTTGACAGGCAATCAGCCCCAGCATTTT. Protein: CASSLTGNQPQHF.

This clone was observed a single time. CDR3 nucleotides: TGTGCCAGCAGCGGCCTTACCGGGGAGCTGTTTTTT. Its protein is CASSGLTGELFF. V is TRBV7-9 and J is TRBJ2-2; D unresolved. The CDR3 covers 12 residues. Between the trimmed V and J ends, which lost 5 bases and 5 bases, there was a span of 6 bases. Germline V CDR1 and CDR2: SEHNR, FQNEAQ (reference sequence).

This clone is a singleton in its sample. J is TRBJ1-3 and V is TRBV5-1; D remains unclear. The germline V and J ends were trimmed by 4 bases and 2 bases, with 10 bases remaining between them. The CDR3 covers 14 residues. CDR1 is SGHRS and CDR2 is YFSETQ in the germline V gene. The CDR3 sequence: CASSPRPPGNTIYF. Written as DNA, the CDR3 is TGCGCCAGCAGCCCCCGTCCCCCTGGAAACACCATATATTTT.

The V and J genes are TRBV5-6 and TRBJ1-2; no definite D call. V lost 5 bases and J 5 bases, leaving 19 bases between the germline ends. Germline V gene sequence: CDR1 SGHDT, CDR2 YYEEEE. The CDR3 has 15 amino acids. In nucleotides, the CDR3 is TGTGCCAGCAGGGAGACGGGTCGGGTTTTGTATGGCTACACCTTC. Amino acid sequence: CASRETGRVLYGYTF.

The chain combines TRBV5-1 with TRBJ1-1, with 8 bases that match TRBD1. Germline trimming cut 5 bases from V and 0 bases from J; bases unmatched to any gene: 9. In germline, CDR1 is SGHRS, CDR2 YFSETQ. This CDR3 comprises 16 residues. The CDR3 here is CASSHPQGALNTEAFF. As DNA, the CDR3 is TGCGCCAGCAGTCACCCCCAGGGGGCGTTGAACACTGAAGCTTTCTTT. The variable domain in full, with the rest retrieved from reference TRBV5-1 and TRBJ1-1, is KAGVTQTPRYLIKTRGQQVTLSCSPISGHRSVSWYQQTPGQGLQFLFEYFSETQRNKGNFPGRFSGRQFSNSRSEMNVSTLELGDSALYLCASSHPQGALNTEAFFGQGTRLTVV.